These T cell receptor beta chains were read from a single sample in a study of CD8 T cells in Susac syndrome. From the immunoSEQ multiplex PCR reads, TCRdb called clonotypes with MiXCR, one entry per CDR3 protein. The repertoire holds about 140,000 distinct CDR3 sequences, with approximately 95% as singletons. The sequenced sample consisted of CD4+ T cells from PBMCs. The source of these receptors is a human donor with multiple sclerosis. CDR3s include the opening cysteine and the closing phenylalanine or tryptophan. The D gene is left open where the match is weak. The size field is filled for only some rows; it gives once, few, many or a size class.

>TRBJ2-1|15|TRBV29-1|.|.
TGCAGCGTTGAGCCGGGATCGGGTAAAGGCAATGAGCAGTTCTTC
CSVEPGSGKGNEQFF
>TRBJ2-5|14|TRBV30|TRBD1|.
TGTGCCTGGAACAGGGACAGGGGGCAAGAGACCCAGTACTTC
CAWNRDRGQETQYF
>TRBJ1-5|12|TRBV28|.|.
TGTGCCAGCAACCTGATGGCTCAGCCCCAGCATTTT
CASNLMAQPQHF
>TRBJ2-2|16|TRBV5-1|.|.
TGCGCCAGCAGGGCCCAGCCGGGGATGGCGGCCGGGGAGCTGTTTTTT
CASRAQPGMAAGELFF
>TRBJ2-7|13|TRBV20-1|.|once
TGCAGTGCTAGAGATCCTAGCTCCTACGAGCAGTACTTC
CSARDPSSYEQYF
>TRBJ1-1|11|TRBV20-1|.|.
TGCGGTTCCAAGAGTTATGGTGAAGCTTTCTTT
CGSKSYGEAFF
>TRBJ2-1|15|TRBV5-1|TRBD2|.
TGCGCCAGCAGCTTGGCTGCTAGCGGATACAATGAGCAGTTCTTC
CASSLAASGYNEQFF
>TRBJ2-7|13|TRBV9|.|once
TGTGCCAGCAGCGTAGGTGGTCCCTACGAGCAGTACTTC
CASSVGGPYEQYF
>TRBJ2-4|18|TRBV12-3/TRBV12-4|.|.
TGTGCCAGCAGTTTGGGGCCCACAGCCGGGGGACCCAGGAACATTCAGTACTTC
CASSLGPTAGGPRNIQYF
>TRBJ2-1|16|TRBV24-1|TRBD2|.
TGTGCCACCAGTGCGATCGAGCCTAGCGGATACAATGAGCAGTTCTTC
CATSAIEPSGYNEQFF
>TRBJ2-1|13|TRBV3-1|.|.
TGTGCCAGCAGCCGGGGAGCGCCTAATGAGCAGTTCTTC
CASSRGAPNEQFF
>TRBJ2-7|13|TRBV29-1|TRBD1|few
TGCAGCGTTGGGGGACAGAAATCCTACGAGCAGTACTTC
CSVGGQKSYEQYF
>TRBJ2-7|14|TRBV20-1|.|.
TGCAGTGCTAGAGGCGGTTTCAGCTCCTACGAGCAGTACTTC
CSARGGFSSYEQYF
>TRBJ1-2|11|TRBV6-5|.|few
TGTGCCAGCAGTTACAAAACAGATCGCACCTTC
CASSYKTDRTF
>TRBJ1-4|14|TRBV30|.|.
TGTGCCTGGACTGGGGTTGGGACTAATGAAAAACTGTTTTTT
CAWTGVGTNEKLFF
>TRBJ2-1|17|TRBV20-1|TRBD2|.
TGCAGTGCTAGAGTCGATCCGGGAGCGGGGGGCTACAATGAGCAGTTCTTC
CSARVDPGAGGYNEQFF
>TRBJ1-4|14|TRBV2|.|.
TGTGCCAGCAGTGAAGGGGGGGCGGGTGAAAAACTGTTTTTT
CASSEGGAGEKLFF
>TRBJ2-5|16|TRBV7-8|.|.
TGTGCCAGCAGCCGTTTCTCCGCAAGAGCAGGGGAGACCCAGTACTTC
CASSRFSARAGETQYF
>TRBJ2-4|12|TRBV5-1|TRBD1|.
TGCGCCAGCAGCTTCGACAGGGCCGTGCAGTACTTC
CASSFDRAVQYF
>TRBJ2-3|17|TRBV4-1|.|once
TGCGCCAGCAGCCAAGACACACTGACGGGCCCCACAGATACGCAGTATTTT
CASSQDTLTGPTDTQYF
>TRBJ1-1|13|TRBV6-6|.|.
TGTGCCAGCAGTGGACGGCAAAACACTGAAGCTTTCTTT
CASSGRQNTEAFF
>TRBJ2-5|14|TRBV11-3|.|.
TGTGCCAGCAGCTCCCGCCGCGGCGAAGAGACCCAGTACTTC
CASSSRRGEETQYF
>TRBJ2-3|16|TRBV3-1|.|.
TGTGCCAGCAGCCATAGAAGACTAGGCGGCACAGATACGCAGTATTTT
CASSHRRLGGTDTQYF
>TRBJ2-7|15|TRBV3-1|TRBD2|once
TGTGCCAGCAGCCGGAGCGGACTAGCGGGAACCGAGCAGTACTTC
CASSRSGLAGTEQYF
>TRBJ2-5|13|TRBV3-1|.|.
TGTGCCAGCAGCCAAGAATCGGGGACCACCCAGTACTTC
CASSQESGTTQYF
>TRBJ2-2|15|TRBV5-1|.|.
TGCGCCAGCAGCGTTGGGACGGATAACACCGGGGAGCTGTTTTTT
CASSVGTDNTGELFF
>TRBJ2-7|15|TRBV11-2|.|.
TGTGCCAGCAGCTTTGAGGACAGCCCAGCTTACGAGCAGTACTTC
CASSFEDSPAYEQYF
>TRBJ1-3|12|TRBV29-1|.|.
TGCAGCGTCAGGGTTACTGGAAACACCATATATTTT
CSVRVTGNTIYF
>TRBJ2-1|15|TRBV20-1|TRBD2|.
TGCAGTGCTAGACCGAGACTAGCGGGAGGCAATGAGCAGTTCTTC
CSARPRLAGGNEQFF
>TRBJ2-7|12|TRBV7-2|.|.
TGTGCCAGCGGACAGAGCTCCTACGAGCAGTACTTC
CASGQSSYEQYF
>TRBJ2-5|18|TRBV3-1|.|.
TGTGCCAGCAGCCAAGATCTTATGGGGACACCCCTACAAGAGACCCAGTACTTC
CASSQDLMGTPLQETQYF
>TRBJ2-7|20|TRBV27|.|.
TGTGCCAGCAGTTGGCGACAGCAGCCGGGACTCACCATGGGCCCCTACGAGCAGTACTTC
CASSWRQQPGLTMGPYEQYF
>TRBJ2-3|12|TRBV28|.|.
TGTGCCAGCAGGGCCCTAACAGATACGCAGTATTTT
CASRALTDTQYF
>TRBJ1-2|16|TRBV7-9|TRBD1|.
TGTGCCAGCAGCACGACGCCGGACAGGGGTAACTATGGCTACACCTTC
CASSTTPDRGNYGYTF
>TRBJ2-7|13|TRBV12-3/TRBV12-4|.|.
TGTGCCAGCAGTTTAATCCAGGGAACCGAGCAGTACTTC
CASSLIQGTEQYF
>TRBJ1-2|12|TRBV29-1|.|.
TGCAGCGTTGAATTCAGACCGGGTGGCTACACCTTC
CSVEFRPGGYTF
>TRBJ2-7|13|TRBV29-1|TRBD1|.
TGCAGCGTTGGGCAGGGGGCGACCTACGAGCAGTACTTC
CSVGQGATYEQYF
>TRBJ1-6|12|TRBV12-3/TRBV12-4|.|.
TGTGCCAGCAGTTTTGAGTACTCACCCCTCCACTTT
CASSFEYSPLHF
>TRBJ2-7|12|TRBV7-9|.|.
TGTGCCAGCAGCTTAGTTGAGGGAGTCGGGTACTTC
CASSLVEGVGYF
>TRBJ1-2|15|TRBV6-6|TRBD1|.
TGTGCCAGCAGGAAGACAGGGAACGATAACTATGGCTACACCTTC
CASRKTGNDNYGYTF
>TRBJ1-2|15|TRBV20-1|TRBD1|.
TGCAGTGCTTCCATTCTGGACAGGGGAAACTATGGCTACACCTTC
CSASILDRGNYGYTF
>TRBJ2-1|15|TRBV12-3/TRBV12-4|TRBD1|.
TGTGCCAGCAGTATAACAGGGGGTTCCTACAATGAGCAGTTCTTC
CASSITGGSYNEQFF
>TRBJ2-5|11|TRBV20-1|.|.
TGCAGTGCAGGGTCGAGAGAGACCCAGTACTTC
CSAGSRETQYF
>TRBJ2-1|16|TRBV7-2|TRBD2|once
TGTGCCAGCAGCTTAGATACTAGCGGGGGGCAAAATGAGCAGTTCTTC
CASSLDTSGGQNEQFF
>TRBJ1-2|12|TRBV20-1|TRBD1|.
TGCAGTGCTAGAGACCCAGGGGGGTTAGGGACCTTC
CSARDPGGLGTF
>TRBJ2-7|13|TRBV11-2|.|.
TGTGCCAGCAGCGCCGCAGGGACCTACGAGCAGTACTTC
CASSAAGTYEQYF
>TRBJ2-7|13|TRBV29-1|TRBD1|once
TGCAGCGTTGAGAGGACAGGGGCGTACGAGCAGTACTTC
CSVERTGAYEQYF
>TRBJ2-7|14|TRBV11-1|.|.
TGTGCCAGCAGCTCGGTGCAATCGAAGGAGGAGCAGTACTTC
CASSSVQSKEEQYF
>TRBJ1-2|14|TRBV25-1|TRBD1|.
TGTGCCAGCACCTCGGGGACAGTCCACTATGGCTACACCTTC
CASTSGTVHYGYTF
>TRBJ1-2|16|TRBV4-3|.|once
TGCGCCAGCAGCCCCGAGTACGGGAAGCCAAACTATGGCTACACCTTC
CASSPEYGKPNYGYTF
>TRBJ2-5|15|TRBV7-2|TRBD1|.
TGTGCCAGCAGCTCCCGCGGACAGGGCGTAGAGACCCAGTACTTC
CASSSRGQGVETQYF
>TRBJ1-1|11|TRBV2|.|once
TGTGCCAGCAGTGATGGATTTGGGGCTTTCTTT
CASSDGFGAFF
>TRBJ1-2|13|TRBV10-3|.|.
TGTGCCATCAGTGAGCGGGCAGGGGATGGCTACACCTTC
CAISERAGDGYTF
>TRBJ1-1|15|TRBV6-5|TRBD1|.
TGTGCCAGCAGTTACGACAGGGCTTCGAACACTGAAGCTTTCTTT
CASSYDRASNTEAFF
>TRBJ2-3|15|TRBV29-1|.|.
TGCAGCGTTGACCCCAGCGGGTCTAGCACAGATACGCAGTATTTT
CSVDPSGSSTDTQYF
>TRBJ1-1|12|TRBV18|TRBD1|.
TGTGCCAGCTCACCGACAGGGGTAGAAGCTTTCTTT
CASSPTGVEAFF
>TRBJ2-5|15|TRBV29-1|TRBD1|.
TGCAGCGCCGAGGGCCGGGGACAGGATACGGAGACCCAGTACTTC
CSAEGRGQDTETQYF
>TRBJ2-5|12|TRBV20-1|TRBD2|.
TGCAGTGCTCCAGGACTAGCCGAGACCCAGTACTTC
CSAPGLAETQYF
>TRBJ1-4|11|TRBV30|.|.
TGTGCCTGGAACAAGGAAGAAAAACTGTTTTTT
CAWNKEEKLFF
>TRBJ1-1|14|TRBV12-3/TRBV12-4|TRBD1|.
TGTGCCAGCAGTTCTAGACAGGGGGCCGCTGAAGCTTTCTTT
CASSSRQGAAEAFF